One TCR beta chain is described in this entry. The antigen is not known. The data belong to a study of yellow fever vaccine responses in identical twins. Each CDR3 protein is one row after TCRdb ran MiXCR on the RT-PCR reads. The profile shows about 2,100 distinct CDR3 sequences, under 90% of them singletons. The study's findings and limits: A vaccine T cell response that seemed partly convergent and partly personalized was reported in twins.

Germline CDR1 reads SEHNR; CDR2 reads FQNEAQ (reference sequence). Trimming took off 3 bases at V and 5 bases at J, with 13 bases between the two ends. This CDR3 has 15 amino acids. The sequence was collected from a woman between 18 and 30 years old who received the yellow fever vaccine. The chain couples TRBV7-9 to TRBJ2-2, with D uncertain. The sequencing used T cells from blood (PBMCs), unsorted or a sorted subset (not recorded which), collected before or after yellow fever vaccination (not recorded which). The CDR3 region is CASSFLGMGTGELFF. The CDR3, as DNA: TGTGCCAGCAGCTTCTTGGGAATGGGGACCGGGGAGCTGTTTTTT.